The T cell receptor beta chain under discussion was sequenced for a study of shared clonotypes between healthy human individuals. The method was immunoSEQ multiplex PCR; TCRdb's version includes in-frame clones alone and lacks a portion of them. The repertoire includes about 2.3 million clones, 80% to 95% of them detected once, and 0.37% sits in the top ten. The trim removed 6 bases at V and 4 bases at J, leaving 9 bases unmatched. This CDR3 has 15 amino acids. In germline, CDR1 is KGHSH, CDR2 LQKENI. Input material: naive CD4+ T cells from PBMCs. Subset here: CD45RA+ positively selected. The TCR originated in a man younger than 35 in good health. Some clones in this sample may be carry-over from other donors' samples. This rearrangement joins TRBV18 to TRBJ2-1, with TRBD1 matching 7 bases. CDR3 in amino acids: CASSYNRGSYNEQFF. The CDR3 region has the DNA TGTGCCAGCTCGTACAACAGGGGTTCATACAATGAGCAGTTCTTC.